These T cell receptor beta chains were read from a single sample in a study of shared clonotypes between healthy human individuals. Assay used: immunoSEQ multiplex PCR; TCRdb lists only in-frame clones, some missing. The sample holds about 2.3 million clones, approximately 95% seen once. The sequencing input was naive CD4+ T cells from PBMCs. Receptors originate from a young man in good health. Some clones in this sample may be carry-over from other donors' samples. Each CDR3 is given with its conserved first and last residue. Each record gives: V gene, D gene, clone size, J gene, CDR3 DNA, CDR3 protein. D genes are given only for firm matches. Clone size is given for some rows only: seen once, a few or many times, or a class if the clone is expanded.

TRBV27	-	-	TRBJ1-5	TGTGCCAGCAGAATCGGAGTGTATCAGCCCCAGCATTTT	CASRIGVYQPQHF
TRBV27	-	-	TRBJ2-1	TGTGCCAGCAGTTTTAGGGGTCGCGGTGCTGAGCAGTTCTTC	CASSFRGRGAEQFF
TRBV5-1	-	-	TRBJ2-1	TGCGCCAGCAGCTTGAATTTCCGGGGGAGCTCCTACAATGAGCAGTTCTTC	CASSLNFRGSSYNEQFF
TRBV5-8	-	-	TRBJ1-5	TGTGCCAGCAGCTTGGTTCCAGGGGTCCAGCCCCAGCATTTT	CASSLVPGVQPQHF
TRBV27	TRBD1	few	TRBJ1-5	TGTGCCAGCAGTCCCTGGGGACAGGGGCATCAGCCCCAGCATTTT	CASSPWGQGHQPQHF
TRBV5-6	TRBD2	-	TRBJ2-1	TGTGCCAGCAGCTTGGCACTAGCGGGCTACAATGAGCAGTTCTTC	CASSLALAGYNEQFF
TRBV9	-	-	TRBJ2-3	TGTGCCAGCAGCGGGGACAACACAGATACGCAGTATTTT	CASSGDNTDTQYF
TRBV11-2	TRBD2	-	TRBJ2-7	TGTGCCAGCAGCTTAGTGATAGCGGGCTACGAGCAGTACTTC	CASSLVIAGYEQYF
TRBV5-1	-	once	TRBJ1-1	TGCGCCAGCAGCTTGGTCCTGACAGGTAACACTGAAGCTTTCTTT	CASSLVLTGNTEAFF
TRBV25-1	-	few	TRBJ1-1	TGTGCCAGCTCCTTGAGCACTGAAGCTTTCTTT	CASSLSTEAFF
TRBV5-1	TRBD1	once	TRBJ2-7	TGCGCCAGCAGCCCCCTGACAGGGGACGAGCAGTACTTC	CASSPLTGDEQYF
TRBV15	-	-	TRBJ1-2	TGTGCCACCAGCAGAGATACCTTCAGGGAGAACTATGGCTACACCTTC	CATSRDTFRENYGYTF
TRBV28	-	-	TRBJ2-7	TGTGCCAGCAGAAATAGCCGTCCCGAGCAGTACTTC	CASRNSRPEQYF
TRBV7-8	-	-	TRBJ2-5	TGTGCCAGCAGCTTAGGTGTGGGGCTAGCATTTGGGACCCAGTACTTC	CASSLGVGLAFGTQYF
TRBV28	-	-	TRBJ1-5	TGTGCCAGCGGCGGTCGGCAGGAAAGAAGTCAGCCCCAGCATTTT	CASGGRQERSQPQHF
TRBV6-5	-	-	TRBJ2-7	TGTGCCAGCAGTTACTCTCGGGCCAACTACGAGCAGTACTTC	CASSYSRANYEQYF
TRBV6-5	-	-	TRBJ1-4	TGTGCCACCTCGGAGACGGGAAATAATGAAAAACTGTTTTTT	CATSETGNNEKLFF
TRBV7-7	-	-	TRBJ1-1	TGTGCCAGCAGCTTGGGCATGAACACTGAAGCTTTCTTT	CASSLGMNTEAFF
TRBV5-4	TRBD1	-	TRBJ1-2	TGTGCCAGCAGCGGAAACAGGGGAGCTAACTATGGCTACACCTTC	CASSGNRGANYGYTF
TRBV11-2	-	many	TRBJ2-1	TGTGCCAGCAGCTTAGATGGAGCGTGGCACAATGAGCAGTTCTTC	CASSLDGAWHNEQFF
TRBV5-1	-	-	TRBJ2-2	TGCGCCAGCAGCTTGTGGTCGGCAGGAGGTACCGGGGAGCTGTTTTTT	CASSLWSAGGTGELFF
TRBV5-1	TRBD2	-	TRBJ2-2	TGCGCCAGCAGCTTGCTGGCTAGCGGGAACACCGGGGAGCTGTTTTTT	CASSLLASGNTGELFF
TRBV18	TRBD2	-	TRBJ2-1	TGTGCCAGCTCGGCCGGGACTAGCGGCGGGTACAATGAGCAGTTCTTC	CASSAGTSGGYNEQFF
TRBV28	TRBD1	-	TRBJ1-5	TGTGCCAGCGGGGGGGGACAGGCGCCCAATCAGCCCCAGCATTTT	CASGGGQAPNQPQHF
TRBV5-3	-	-	TRBJ1-2	TGTGCCAGAAGCTCCGCAACCGGGACAATCGTTGGCTACACCTTC	CARSSATGTIVGYTF
TRBV6-6	TRBD1	-	TRBJ1-4	TGTGCCAGCAGTGACACAGGGGCAACTAATGAAAAACTGTTTTTT	CASSDTGATNEKLFF
TRBV6-5	TRBD2	-	TRBJ2-5	TGTGCCAGCGCCCCTTTGACTAGCGGGATGGAGACCCAGTACTTC	CASAPLTSGMETQYF
TRBV19	-	-	TRBJ2-5	TGTGCCAGTAGTATTCAGGGGTCAGAGACCCAGTACTTC	CASSIQGSETQYF
TRBV4-1	TRBD2	-	TRBJ2-1	TGCGCCAGCAGCCAAGATTATCTAGCGGGACTGTGGAATGAGCAGTTCTTC	CASSQDYLAGLWNEQFF
TRBV25-1	-	few	TRBJ1-1	TGTGCCAGCAGTTCCCGGGCGACGGACACTGAAGCTTTCTTT	CASSSRATDTEAFF
TRBV15	-	-	TRBJ1-2	TGTGCCACCTCCGTTAACTATGGCTACACCTTC	CATSVNYGYTF
TRBV29-1	-	once	TRBJ1-2	TGCAGCGTCGGACAGAAGCTTAACTATGGCTACACCTTC	CSVGQKLNYGYTF
TRBV5-1	-	-	TRBJ1-4	TGCGCCAGCAGCTGGAGGGGAACTAATGAAAAACTGTTTTTT	CASSWRGTNEKLFF
TRBV5-1	-	-	TRBJ2-5	TGCGCCAGCAGCTTGATGACCTCGTACCAAGAGACCCAGTACTTC	CASSLMTSYQETQYF
TRBV13	TRBD1	-	TRBJ1-1	TGTGCCAGCAGCACAGGGGGCATTTCTGAAGCTTTCTTT	CASSTGGISEAFF
TRBV5-1	-	-	TRBJ2-1	TGCGCCAGCAGCTTCAGGTCGGGAGCGAACAATGAGCAGTTCTTC	CASSFRSGANNEQFF
TRBV28	-	-	TRBJ1-1	TGTGCCAGCATCTCTAGAGGGACGGCTCCCACTGAAGCTTTCTTT	CASISRGTAPTEAFF
TRBV10-3	TRBD2	-	TRBJ2-3	TGTGCCATCAGTGATTCTCGAGCGGGAGGGCCAGATACGCAGTATTTT	CAISDSRAGGPDTQYF
TRBV9	TRBD2	-	TRBJ2-7	TGTGCCAGCAGCGTAGGATCTCTAGCGGGCTACGAGCAGTACTTC	CASSVGSLAGYEQYF
TRBV29-1	-	-	TRBJ1-2	TGCAGCGTTGGGGAAGGGAGCTATGGCTACACCTTC	CSVGEGSYGYTF
TRBV7-9	-	-	TRBJ2-3	TGTGCCAGCAGCTTAGCGGTCAGCACAGATACGCAGTATTTT	CASSLAVSTDTQYF
TRBV2	-	-	TRBJ1-2	TGTGCCAGCAGACTGGGGGGGGCCTATGGCTACACCTTC	CASRLGGAYGYTF
TRBV28	-	-	TRBJ2-1	TGTGCCAGCAGTTCTCAAAAGGGTTTCGCCTACAATGAGCAGTTCTTC	CASSSQKGFAYNEQFF
TRBV10-3	TRBD2	-	TRBJ2-7	TGTGCCATCGGGCTAGCGGGAGGTCGCGAGCAGTACTTC	CAIGLAGGREQYF
TRBV9	TRBD2	-	TRBJ2-7	TGTGCCAGCAGCGTAGAAGGCGGGAGAGCCTACGAGCAGTACTTC	CASSVEGGRAYEQYF
TRBV7-9	-	-	TRBJ1-1	TGTGCCAGCAGCTTAGTCGGCAGGGGCAACACTGAAGCTTTCTTT	CASSLVGRGNTEAFF